This T cell receptor (beta chain) was recorded in a study of OX40 agonist ivuxolimab in advanced cancers. Study summary: Across the patients, intravenous ivuxolimab was delivered every 2 weeks at 0.01 to 10 mg/kg.

Notes on the study in general: Doses of 0.1 to 3.0 mg/kg were accompanied by clonal expansion of CD4+ and CD8+ blood T cells by week 6.

The study sampled blood at baseline, cycle 4 day 1, and cycle 7 day 1. Comments on this clone: Its antigen is currently unknown.

Here immunoSEQ multiplex PCR was the method, and the copy in TCRdb shows in-frame clones only, minus some. The sample holds tens of thousands of clones, 80% to 95% seen once. Germline CDR1 reads SGHTA; CDR2 reads FQGNSA. V was clipped by 1 base and J by 5 bases; unmatched bases: 8. CDR3 length equals 16 residues. Sequenced here: CD4+ or CD8+ T cells sorted from blood, sampled in a trial of the OX40 agonist ivuxolimab. The source is an adult with an advanced solid tumor such as melanoma, head and neck, liver or kidney cancer. This chain links TRBV7-2 with TRBJ2-3, with 8 bases aligning to TRBD2. Here the CDR3 reads CASSLDVGRVVDTQYF. In DNA form, the CDR3 reads TGTGCCAGCAGCTTAGATGTCGGGAGGGTTGTAGATACGCAGTATTTT. The full variable domain, in which reference TRBV7-2 and TRBJ2-3 provide the parts outside the CDR3, is GAGVSQSPSNKVTEKGKDVELRCDPISGHTALYWYRQSLGQGLEFLIYFQGNSAPDKSGLPSDRFSAERTGGSVSTLTIQRTQQEDSAVYLCASSLDVGRVVDTQYFGPGTRLTVL.